The present T cell receptor beta chain was sequenced within a study of breast tumors, draining lymph nodes, adjacent tissues. Study results and limitations: The data were judged consistent with most tumor T cells coming from lymph node and expanding in tumor. Tumors had less TCR diversity than lymph nodes, more than nontumor tissue.

In this sample, this clonotype turned up a few times. Its target is not known. TCRdb re-called the multiplex PCR reads with MiXCR, one entry per CDR3 protein. The sample contains 30,000 to 40,000 distinct CDR3 sequences, roughly 32% of which appear only once. The source material was breast tumor tissue. This clonotype was obtained from a female donor with breast cancer. Some clones in this sample may be carry-over from other donors' samples.

CDR3: CASTGQGKNEQFF. The CDR3 DNA follows: TGTGCCAGCACCGGACAGGGGAAAAATGAGCAGTTCTTC. The gene calls are TRBV5-4 and TRBJ2-1; 9 bases align to TRBD1. The V and J ends lost 6 bases and 7 bases, in that order; junction bases with no gene match: 5. Germline loops: CDR1 SGHNT, CDR2 YYREEE (reference sequence). This CDR3 region has 13 residues.